This T cell receptor (beta chain) came from a study of OX40 agonist ivuxolimab in advanced cancers. General study results and limits: CD8+ T cells averaged more expanded clones than CD4+.

Data came from immunoSEQ multiplex PCR; TCRdb stores just in-frame clones and leaves some out. The sample lists about 62,000 clones; nearly 90% were seen once. Of note for this clone: Its specificity is unknown.

The V end was cut by 7 bases, the J end by 0 bases, with 14 bases between. The CDR3 spans 15 residues. Germline CDR1 and CDR2: WSHSY and SAAADI. The V call is TRBV10-2, the J call TRBJ2-3; the D gene could be TRBD1 or TRBD2 (5 bases each). The origin of this receptor is an adult with an advanced solid tumor such as melanoma, head and neck, liver or kidney cancer. This specimen was CD4+ or CD8+ T cells sorted from blood, taken in a trial of the OX40 agonist ivuxolimab. The CDR3 nucleotides read TGCGCCAGCAACCAACCGGGACCCAGCACAGATACGCAGTATTTT. This translates into CASNQPGPSTDTQYF.